This T cell receptor (beta chain) was obtained from a study of T cell repertoires in cytomegalovirus infection. Study information: Indicated by public TCR beta signatures were CMV infection and matching HLA type. Regarding the study as a whole: Adding up the frequency of public TCR beta families identified people who carried CMV plus the relevant HLA. HLA-C-restricted CMV-specific TCR beta clonotypes prevailed in the ex vivo response.

A word on this clonotype: Its antigen remains unidentified.

TCRdb used MiXCR to reprocess the reads, holding one entry per CDR3 protein. The table has some 100,000 distinct CDR3 sequences, less than 25% seen once. The ends were cut back, 6 bases at V and 5 bases at J, with 11 bases in the middle. Germline-derived CDR1 and CDR2 are MDHEN and SYDVKM. There are 12 residues in the CDR3. The TCR sequence derives from a human donor in good health (CMV status not recorded). Some clones in this sample may be carry-over from other donors' samples. The gene calls are TRBV28 and TRBJ2-7, with D hard to call. Sequencing was performed on CD8+ T cells from PBMCs. The CDR3 region is CASSPHGDEQYF. CDR3 bases: TGTGCCAGCAGCCCCCATGGGGACGAGCAGTACTTC.